The sequence of this TCR beta chain was determined in a study of blood T cell repertoires in COVID-19. About the research overall: The United States, Italy and Spain provided the acute and convalescent COVID-19 samples.

Original methodology: Amplification of reference gene primers provided the estimated nucleated cell counts. The table came from immunoSEQ multiplex PCR; TCRdb's copy has only in-frame clones and leaves some out. That table is the source of V, J and clone size, and D and trimming were worked out from the DNA. The sample has over 150,000 clones; 80% to 90% are singletons. Sequenced: peripheral blood. This clonotype was obtained from a woman at least 80 years old with acute or convalescent COVID-19.

In nucleotides, the CDR3 is TGTGCCAGTAGTATAGAGGAGGGCTCCTTTTATGGCTACACCTTC. This sequence encodes CASSIEEGSFYGYTF. V usage is TRBV19 and J usage is TRBJ1-2; D ambiguous. V was pared by 0 bases and J by 5 bases, with 13 bases between. The CDR3 covers 15 residues. CDR1 is LNHDA and CDR2 is SQIVND in the germline V gene (reference sequence).